Shown below are 20 T cell receptor beta chains from a single sample sequenced in a study of spatial heterogeneity in lung cancer (dated by TCRdb to 2018 to 2020). The label giving this sample's time point can be read as: sample taken at primary tumor resection. The protocol used for the library was 5' RACE. This sample was sequenced with a NextSeq 500. TCRdb took the public reads, trimmed them with fastp at Q25, ran MiXCR for clone calling and kept in-frame beta chains. A single entry per CDR3 protein holds the most common genes and DNA from its merged rows. This sample holds approximately 11,000 distinct CDR3 sequences; roughly 3.5% were observed only once. The top ten constitute around 50% of the sample. Sequenced material: PBMCs, taken at surgery. The receptors were sampled from a female donor with early-stage non-small cell lung cancer.

The chain is built from TRBV27 and TRBJ2-6; D is unclear. The germline V gene encodes CDR1 MNHEY and CDR2 SMNVEV (reference sequence). The CDR3 consists of 13 residues. V dropped 6 bases and J dropped 0 bases, with 3 bases sitting between them. Here the CDR3 DNA reads TGTGCCAGCAGCCTCTCTGGGGCCAACGTCCTGACTTTC. This codes for CASSLSGANVLTF. The full variable domain, completed using reference TRBV27 and TRBJ2-6, is EAQVTQNPRYLITVTGKKLTVTCSQNMNHEYMSWYRQDPGLGLRQIYYSMNVEVTDKGDVPEGYKVSRKEKRNFPLILESPSPNQTSLYFCASSLSGANVLTFGAGSRLTVL.

This clonotype was recorded many times. V and J are TRBV4-3 and TRBJ2-1; D is uncertain. V dropped 4 bases and J dropped 0 bases, with 7 bases sitting between them. Germline CDR1 reads LGHNA; CDR2 reads YSLEER. The CDR3 contains 14 residues. CDR3 region: CASSRFFSYNEQFF. DNA of the CDR3: TGCGCCAGCAGCCGGTTCTTCTCCTACAATGAGCAGTTCTTC.

There are many counts of this clonotype. The CDR3 nucleotides read TGCGCCAGCAGCTTGGCCCTCGGGGAGCAGTTCTTC. As protein: CASSLALGEQFF. V usage is TRBV5-1 and J usage is TRBJ2-1; D unresolved. The CDR3 runs 12 residues. Per germline, CDR1 SGHRS and CDR2 YFSETQ. With 0 bases removed from V and 10 bases from J, the gap between germline ends came to 8 bases. Full variable domain (remainder filled in from reference TRBV5-1 and TRBJ2-1): KAGVTQTPRYLIKTRGQQVTLSCSPISGHRSVSWYQQTPGQGLQFLFEYFSETQRNKGNFPGRFSGRQFSNSRSEMNVSTLELGDSALYLCASSLALGEQFFGPGTRLTVL.

This clonotype was found a few times. The chain couples TRBV6-4 to TRBJ1-5; TRBD1 aligns across 7 bases. This CDR3 region has 16 residues. Trimming at V came to 1 base and at J to 0 bases, leaving 3 bases not matched to a gene. CDR1 is MRHNA and CDR2 is SNTAGT in the germline V gene. In DNA, the CDR3 is TGTGCCAGCAGTGACTACAGGGGCGTTAGCAATCAGCCCCAGCATTTT. This sequence encodes CASSDYRGVSNQPQHF.

The table lists this clonotype with many counts. The rearrangement links TRBV7-9 to TRBJ2-7; D not certain. V shed 3 bases and J shed 7 bases, with 13 bases lying between them. This CDR3 spans 13 amino acids. The germline CDR1 and CDR2 sequences are SEHNR and FQNEAQ (reference sequence). The CDR3 DNA reads TGTGCCAGCAGCTTGGATGAACTCGAGGAGCAGTACTTC. Translated, it gives CASSLDELEEQYF.

At least ten counts were recorded for this clonotype. The chain is built from TRBV4-2 and TRBJ1-1; D not certain. The germline V gene has CDR1 LGHNA and CDR2 YNFKEQ. Trimming left V 2 bases short and J 7 bases short, with 20 bases between. CDR3 length: 16 residues. CDR3 region: CASSQSEAERTLEAFF. The CDR3 nucleotides read TGTGCCAGCAGCCAATCCGAAGCGGAACGGACCCTTGAAGCTTTCTTT.

This clonotype has at least ten counts. CDR3 loop: CASSVGRVTDTQYF. In DNA, the CDR3 is TGTGCCAGCAGCGTAGGTCGCGTCACAGATACGCAGTATTTT. The chain has TRBV9 and TRBJ2-3; no reliable D call. The ends were cut back, 0 bases at V and 2 bases at J, with 7 bases in the middle. CDR3 length: 14 residues. In germline, CDR1 is SGDLS, CDR2 YYNGEE.

This clonotype was seen only a few times. This chain uses TRBV5-1 with TRBJ2-7; D is uncertain. CDR1 and CDR2 (germline): SGHRS, YFSETQ. V lost 0 bases to trimming and J lost 4 bases, with 5 bases between them. The CDR3 is 12 amino acids. CDR3 DNA sequence: TGCGCCAGCAGCTTGGACAGATACGAGCAGTACTTC. Protein product: CASSLDRYEQYF.

This clonotype was recorded many times. This chain joins TRBV3-1 and TRBJ2-3; 10 bases match TRBD2. Germline-derived CDR1 and CDR2 are LGHDT and YNNKEL (reference sequence). CDR3 length: 19 amino acids. With 3 bases clipped from V and 3 bases from J, the junction kept 15 bases outside the gene matches. The CDR3 region has the DNA TGTGCCAGCAGCCACCTCGCCCCTCTAGCGGGAGTCGAAACAGATACGCAGTATTTT. This sequence encodes CASSHLAPLAGVETDTQYF.

This clonotype was recorded many times. V is TRBV19 and J is TRBJ1-4; D not resolved. Trimming took off 5 bases at V and 0 bases at J, with 10 bases between the two ends. The CDR3 has 15 amino acids. Looked up from germline, CDR1 is LNHDA and CDR2 is SQIVND (reference sequence). CDR3 region: CASSVRRATNEKLFF. As DNA, the CDR3 is TGTGCCAGTAGTGTCCGCCGGGCAACTAATGAAAAACTGTTTTTT.

The sample holds many counts of this clonotype. The J gene is TRBJ2-5, the V gene TRBV28, with D uncertain. The CDR3 spans 14 residues. Germline CDR1 MDHEN, CDR2 SYDVKM. V was pared by 5 bases and J by 5 bases, with 15 bases between. CDR3 sequence (DNA): TGTGCCAGCAGTCCACGGGTAGCTCGGGAGACCCAGTACTTC. Encoded protein: CASSPRVARETQYF.

For this clonotype: A much larger clone lies one base from this, so it may be a read error. The conserved final phenylalanine or tryptophan is absent from the CDR3, which likely points to a read error. The gene calls are TRBV7-2 and TRBJ2-2; possibly TRBD1 for D (6 bases). Germline-derived CDR1 and CDR2 are SGHTA and FQGNSA. V lost 3 bases and J 4 bases, leaving 12 bases between the germline ends. The length of the CDR3 is 15 residues. CDR3 protein: CASSFGTPITGELFS. The CDR3 coding sequence is TGTGCCAGCAGCTTCGGGACACCAATCACCGGGGAGCTGTTTTCT.

The sample holds many counts of this clonotype. The V and J genes are TRBV28 and TRBJ2-1; no definite D call. The V and J ends lost 5 bases and 3 bases respectively, with 5 bases between them. The CDR3 loop spans 12 amino acids. Germline V lookup: CDR1 MDHEN, CDR2 SYDVKM. Here the CDR3 DNA reads TGTGCCAGCAGTCCTCTCTACAATGAGCAGTTCTTC. It translates to CASSPLYNEQFF. Full variable domain (missing parts from reference TRBV28 and TRBJ2-1): DVKVTQSSRYLVKRTGEKVFLECVQDMDHENMFWYRQDPGLGLRLIYFSYDVKMKEKGDIPEGYSVSREKKERFSLILESASTNQTSMYLCASSPLYNEQFFGPGTRLTVL.

This clonotype came up many times. The genes are TRBV6-2 or TRBV6-3 and TRBJ1-5; 10 bases fit TRBD1. This CDR3 is 15 amino acids long. Trimming removed 0 bases from V and 6 bases from J; junction bases left unmatched: 2. Germline assignment: CDR1 MNHEY and CDR2 SVGEGT. The CDR3 nucleotides read TGTGCCAGCAGTTACTCCGGACAGGGGGGTCAGCCCCAGCATTTT. Translated, it gives CASSYSGQGGQPQHF.

This clonotype was recorded many times. V gene TRBV7-2 combines with J gene TRBJ2-5; 13 nucleotides match TRBD2. V was clipped by 5 bases and J by 4 bases; unmatched bases: 4. This CDR3 region has 15 residues. The germline gives CDR1 SGHTA, CDR2 FQGNSA. The CDR3 region is CASSRTSGRGETQYF. The CDR3 bases are TGTGCCAGCAGCCGGACTAGCGGGAGAGGAGAGACCCAGTACTTC.

This clonotype was observed a handful of times. The rearrangement uses TRBV5-6 and TRBJ1-1; 7 positions agree with TRBD1. Germline CDR1 reads SGHDT; CDR2 reads YYEEEE. V shed 2 bases, J shed 3 bases, and the junction held 7 bases outside the gene matches. This CDR3 contains 15 residues. In nucleotides, the CDR3 is TGTGCCAGCAGCTTTCGACCCGGACAGGACACTGAAGCTTTCTTT. Translating it yields CASSFRPGQDTEAFF.

This clonotype has at least ten counts. The chain combines TRBV6-1 with TRBJ1-1; a possible D gene is TRBD1 (5 bases). CDR3 length: 12 residues. The V end was cut by 2 bases, the J end by 12 bases, with 13 bases between. In germline, CDR1 is MNHNS, CDR2 SASEGT. DNA for the CDR3: TGTGCCAGCAGTGAAAGACCCTGGGGACCTTTCTTT. It encodes CASSERPWGPFF.

This clonotype was seen repeatedly, ten times or more. The genes are TRBV5-5 and TRBJ1-2, with 9 bases identical to TRBD1. Germline V gene lookup returns CDR1 SGHKS and CDR2 YYEKEE (reference sequence). This CDR3 spans 17 amino acids. J gave up 2 bases and V 0 bases, and 8 bases lay outside the gene matches. CDR3 region: CASSLDSGQGLNYGYTF. The CDR3 DNA is TGTGCCAGCAGCTTGGACTCGGGACAGGGCCTAAACTATGGCTACACCTTC.

Ten or more counts support this clonotype. The rearrangement joins TRBV11-2 to TRBJ2-5, with a tentative D call TRBD2 (6 bases). The CDR3 length is 16 residues. Looked up from germline, CDR1 is SGHAT and CDR2 is FQNNGV. The V and J ends lost 3 bases and 5 bases respectively, with 19 bases between them. The CDR3 loop reads CASSLGDGGIKETQYF. DNA for the CDR3: TGTGCCAGCAGCTTGGGGGACGGAGGGATCAAGGAGACCCAGTACTTC.

This clonotype was counted many times. J is TRBJ1-1 and V is TRBV18; no reliable D call. This CDR3 comprises 13 residues. Germline V gene sequence: CDR1 KGHSH, CDR2 LQKENI. V lost 1 base and J lost 1, with 4 bases in between. The CDR3 region is CASSPQKNTEAFF. The CDR3 DNA reads as TGTGCCAGCTCACCACAGAAGAACACTGAAGCTTTCTTT.